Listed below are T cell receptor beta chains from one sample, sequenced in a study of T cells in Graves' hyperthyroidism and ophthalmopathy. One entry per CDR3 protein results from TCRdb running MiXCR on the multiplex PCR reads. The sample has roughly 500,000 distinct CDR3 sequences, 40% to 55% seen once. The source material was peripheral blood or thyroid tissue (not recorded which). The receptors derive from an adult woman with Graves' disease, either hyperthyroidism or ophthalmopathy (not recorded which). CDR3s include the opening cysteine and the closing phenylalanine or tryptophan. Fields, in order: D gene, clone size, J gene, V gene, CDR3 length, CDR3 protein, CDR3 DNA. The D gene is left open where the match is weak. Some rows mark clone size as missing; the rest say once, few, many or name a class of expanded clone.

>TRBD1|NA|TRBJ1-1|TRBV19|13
CASDGTGGLEAFF
TGTGCCAGTGACGGGACAGGGGGCCTTGAAGCTTTCTTT
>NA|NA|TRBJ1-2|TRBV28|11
CASSLFSGYTF
TGTGCCAGCAGTTTATTTTCCGGCTACACCTTC
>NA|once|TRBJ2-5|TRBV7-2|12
CASSLTPETQYF
TGTGCCAGCAGCTTAACACCAGAGACCCAGTACTTC
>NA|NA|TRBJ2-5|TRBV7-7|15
CASSLVLGRQETQYF
TGTGCTAGCAGCTTAGTCCTGGGACGGCAAGAGACCCAGTACTTC
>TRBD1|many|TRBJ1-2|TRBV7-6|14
CASSSAGGNYGYTF
TGTGCCAGCAGCTCGGCAGGGGGAAACTATGGCTACACCTTC
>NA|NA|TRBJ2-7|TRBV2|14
CASSEPGRSYEQYF
TGTGCCAGCAGTGAGCCAGGGCGCTCCTACGAGCAGTACTTC
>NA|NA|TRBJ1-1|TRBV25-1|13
CASSARGLYEAFF
TGTGCCAGCAGTGCTAGGGGCCTATATGAAGCTTTCTTT
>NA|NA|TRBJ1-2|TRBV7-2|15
CASSLDYRGDYGYTF
TGTGCCAGCAGCTTAGACTACCGAGGGGACTATGGCTACACCTTC
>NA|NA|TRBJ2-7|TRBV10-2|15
CASSALVLSSYEQYF
TGCGCCAGCAGCGCACTAGTGCTCTCTTCTTACGAGCAGTACTTC
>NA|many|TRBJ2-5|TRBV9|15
CASSTSTAPQETQYF
TGTGCCAGCAGCACAAGTACAGCCCCCCAAGAGACCCAGTACTTC
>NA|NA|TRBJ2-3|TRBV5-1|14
CASSLAASEDTQYF
TGCGCCAGCAGCTTGGCGGCTAGCGAGGATACGCAGTATTTT
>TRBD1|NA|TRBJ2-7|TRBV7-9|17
CASSLSSDRGASYEQYF
TGTGCCAGCAGCCTCTCTTCCGACAGGGGAGCGTCCTACGAGCAGTACTTC
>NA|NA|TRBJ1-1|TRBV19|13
CASFSRRHTEAFF
TGTGCCAGTTTCTCAAGACGTCACACTGAAGCTTTCTTT
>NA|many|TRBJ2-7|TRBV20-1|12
CSAGEGAGEQYF
TGCAGTGCCGGGGAGGGGGCGGGGGAGCAGTACTTC
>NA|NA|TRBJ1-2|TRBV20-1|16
CSARTENTSGDDGYTF
TGCAGTGCTCGGACAGAGAACACTTCCGGGGACGATGGCTACACCTTC
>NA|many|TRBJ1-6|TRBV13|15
CASSLGRVFNSPLHF
TGTGCCAGCAGCTTAGGCAGGGTGTTTAATTCACCCCTCCACTTT
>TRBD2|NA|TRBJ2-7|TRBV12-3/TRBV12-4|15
CASSPPGSGIYEQYF
TGTGCCAGCAGCCCACCGGGGAGCGGGATCTACGAGCAGTACTTC
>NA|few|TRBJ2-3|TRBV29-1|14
CSIRKGLATDTQYF
TGCAGCATCCGAAAGGGGCTAGCAACAGATACGCAGTATTTT
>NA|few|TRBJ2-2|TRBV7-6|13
CASSPGSAGELFF
TGTGCCAGCAGCCCCGGATCGGCCGGGGAGCTGTTTTTT
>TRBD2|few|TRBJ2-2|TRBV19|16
CASSIVGTRPTGELFF
TGTGCCAGTAGTATAGTAGGGACTAGACCGACCGGGGAGCTGTTTTTT
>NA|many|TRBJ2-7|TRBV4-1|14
CASSQAMLGYEQYF
TGCGCCAGCAGCCAAGCAATGTTGGGTTACGAGCAGTACTTC
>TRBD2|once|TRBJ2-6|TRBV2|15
CASGLAGAGANVLTF
TGTGCCAGCGGACTAGCGGGAGCTGGGGCCAACGTCCTGACTTTC
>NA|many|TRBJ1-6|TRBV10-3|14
CAISDGRVNSPLHF
TGTGCCATCAGTGACGGACGGGTCAATTCACCCCTCCACTTT
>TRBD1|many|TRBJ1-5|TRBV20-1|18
CSARTGVNTPGGNQPQHF
TGCAGTGCTAGAACAGGGGTGAATACGCCCGGCGGCAATCAGCCCCAGCATTTT